This T cell receptor (beta chain) derives from a study of lymphopenia after photon versus proton radiotherapy. The CDR3 sequence is 15 residues long. V was trimmed by 1 base and J by 7 bases, leaving 17 bases between them. CDR1 is SGHDT and CDR2 is YYEEEE in the germline V gene. Some clones are missing from TCRdb's copy, which holds only in-frame ones; the method was immunoSEQ multiplex PCR. The sample includes roughly 41,000 clones, 85% to 90% of them seen just once. The gene calls are TRBV5-6 and TRBJ1-2, with D possibly matching TRBD1 (5 bases). The receptor was derived from a man aged 50-60 years with gastric cancer. Sequencing was performed on peripheral blood, taken from a patient treated with photon-based radiotherapy. In DNA form, the CDR3 reads TGTGCCAGCAGCTTGTACGGGCAGGGTGGTTTTGGCTACACCTTC. Its protein product is CASSLYGQGGFGYTF.